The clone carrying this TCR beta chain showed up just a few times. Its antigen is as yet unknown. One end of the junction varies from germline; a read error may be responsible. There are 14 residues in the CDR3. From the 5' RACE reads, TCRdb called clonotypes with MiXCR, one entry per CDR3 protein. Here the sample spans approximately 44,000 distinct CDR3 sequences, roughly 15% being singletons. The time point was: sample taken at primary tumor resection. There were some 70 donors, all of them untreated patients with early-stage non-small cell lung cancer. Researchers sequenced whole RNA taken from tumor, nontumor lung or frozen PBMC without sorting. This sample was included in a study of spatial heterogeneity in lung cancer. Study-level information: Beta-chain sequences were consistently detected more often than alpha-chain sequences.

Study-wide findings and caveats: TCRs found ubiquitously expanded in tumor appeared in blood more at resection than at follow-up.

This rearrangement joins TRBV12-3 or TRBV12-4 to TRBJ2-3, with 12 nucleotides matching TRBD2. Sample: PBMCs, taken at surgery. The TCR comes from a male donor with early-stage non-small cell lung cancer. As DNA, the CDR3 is TGTGCCAGCAGTCTAGCGGGAGGGCCGGATACGCAGTATTTT. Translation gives CASSLAGGPDTQYF.